This TCR beta chain stems from a study of T-cell reconstitution after alpha-beta-depleted transplantation in children. Study-level points and caveats: Reportedly, only several hundred clones from non-depleted graft cells drove alpha-beta T-cell counts at about two months. It was newly produced T cells that mostly accounted for T-cell counts and diversity one year after transplant.

This clonotype was seen a handful of times. Its antigen is unknown. Preparing the TCRbeta library involved the use of unique molecular identifiers. MiXCR was run by TCRdb on the PCR reads, yielding one entry per CDR3 protein. The sample has 250,000 to 400,000 distinct CDR3 sequences, around 20% seen once. Unmatched junction bases numbered 3, after V lost 1 base and J lost 12 bases. CDR3 size: 11 residues. The germline V gene encodes CDR1 DFQATT and CDR2 SNEGSKA (reference sequence). This rearrangement joins TRBV20-1 to TRBJ2-1; TRBD2 agrees at 7 bases. The specimen was PBMCs, mostly from graft donor cells, collected 180 days after TCRalphabeta/CD19-depleted stem cell transplant. The TCR originated in a male patient between 5 and 17 years old who had a stem cell transplant for acute lymphoblastic leukemia, so the T cells may come from the graft donor. The DNA of the CDR3 is TGCAGTGCTAGAGTTGGACTAGGGCAGTTCTTC. It translates to CSARVGLGQFF.